This T cell receptor (beta chain) was recorded in a study of neurological immune-mediated disorders. Overall study results and limits: Patients with HTLV-1-associated myelopathy showed the most TCR clonal expansion. Those with multiple sclerosis showed the least, falling below healthy controls.

The CDR3 is 15 residues long. V dropped 3 bases and J dropped 10; count of bases not matched to a gene: 7. Germline V gene data show CDR1 as SGHVS and CDR2 as FQNEAQ. A remark on this clonotype: Its target is unknown.

Each CDR3 protein is one row after TCRdb ran MiXCR on the 5' RACE reads. The repertoire holds fewer than 25,000 distinct CDR3 sequences, with 10% to 15% as singletons. This chain connects TRBV7-8 to TRBJ1-6; 9 bases line up with TRBD1. This clonotype was obtained from a woman aged 55-69 years with HTLV-1-associated myelopathy (HAM/TSP). Sequencing used PBMCs. Here the CDR3 reads CASSLGDRAGSPLHF. DNA of the CDR3: TGTGCCAGCAGCTTGGGGGACAGGGCAGGGTCACCCCTCCACTTT.